This TCR beta chain was sequenced in a study of shared T cell receptors in the human thymus. Measured with immunoSEQ multiplex PCR; TCRdb has only the in-frame clones, and not every one. The table lists some 760,000 clones, approximately 85% of them singletons, with 0.0095% to 0.013% in the top ten. The sample also formed part of further work on human thymus T cells.

Sequenced: thymocytes. The TCR originated in a girl under three years old with a congenital heart defect.

For the CDR3, the DNA is TGTGCCAGCAGTGGGAACAGGATCGGGGGCACTGAAGCTTTCTTT. This translates into CASSGNRIGGTEAFF. This chain connects TRBV6-5 to TRBJ1-1; a possible D gene is TRBD1 (5 bases). Trimming cost V 5 bases and J 4 bases, with 17 bases left between them. The germline CDR1 and CDR2 sequences are MNHEY and SVGAGI. This CDR3 contains 15 residues.